What follows are 8 T cell receptor beta chains derived from one specimen sequenced in a study of blood T cell repertoires in COVID-19. The assay was immunoSEQ multiplex PCR, and TCRdb's table has in-frame clones only and misses some. Altogether about 200,000 clones are present, around three quarters being singletons, with the ten largest covering 4.5% to 7%. The sample consisted of peripheral blood. Every receptor here comes from a woman in her 70s with acute or convalescent COVID-19.

This chain links TRBV7-9 with TRBJ2-2, with TRBD2 as a possible D gene (7 bases). The CDR3 totals 14 residues. V shed 5 bases and J shed 6 bases, with 13 bases lying between them. In germline, CDR1 is SEHNR, CDR2 FQNEAQ (reference sequence). The CDR3 sequence: CASSPDGGPGELFF. CDR3 in DNA: TGTGCCAGCAGCCCCGACGGGGGGCCCGGGGAGCTGTTTTTT.

The chain couples TRBV24-1 to TRBJ2-3; 9 nucleotides agree with TRBD2. The CDR3 spans 16 residues. V trimming: 4 bases; J trimming: 2 bases; junction bases outside the gene matches: 6. Per the germline V gene, CDR1 is KGHDR and CDR2 is SFDVKD. The CDR3 loop is CATSDPSGRNTDTQYF. The CDR3 DNA sequence: TGTGCCACCAGTGACCCCAGCGGGAGGAACACAGATACGCAGTATTTT.

This clone was seen more than once but under ten times. The rearrangement joins TRBV18 to TRBJ2-1, with TRBD1 as a possible D gene (6 bases). CDR1 is KGHSH, CDR2 LQKENI, per germline. The CDR3 is made up of 15 amino acids. V was shortened by 0 bases and J by 8 bases, with 14 bases between the two germline ends. The CDR3 sequence: CASSPPNPGGYEQFF. The DNA for the CDR3 is TGTGCCAGCTCACCACCGAACCCTGGGGGCTATGAGCAGTTCTTC.

The chain employs TRBV12-3 or TRBV12-4 and TRBJ2-3; 7 nucleotides match TRBD2. V dropped 3 bases and J dropped 4; count of bases not matched to a gene: 1. The CDR3 has 13 residues. The CDR3 DNA follows: TGTGCCAGCAGTTTGGGGGGGGCAGATACGCAGTATTTT. This gives the protein CASSLGGADTQYF.

The V and J genes are TRBV5-1 and TRBJ1-2; 10 bases agree with TRBD1. In germline, CDR1 is SGHRS, CDR2 YFSETQ. V dropped 3 bases and J dropped 0; count of bases not matched to a gene: 8. This CDR3 region has 17 residues. The chain's CDR3 is CASSSGQGVRANYGYTF. The DNA for the CDR3 is TGCGCCAGCAGCTCAGGACAGGGGGTTCGAGCTAACTATGGCTACACCTTC.

V gene TRBV3-1 (or the pseudogene TRBV3-2) combines with J gene TRBJ1-5, with D unclear. V was clipped by 0 bases and J by 0 bases, with 9 bases between them. The CDR3 loop spans 16 amino acids. Per the germline V gene, CDR1 is LGHDT and CDR2 is YNNKEL (reference sequence). This CDR3 reads CASSQDPPYSNQPQHF. Here the CDR3 DNA reads TGTGCCAGCAGCCAAGATCCACCCTATAGCAATCAGCCCCAGCATTTT.

This rearrangement joins TRBV10-3 to TRBJ2-3, with 7 bases aligning to TRBD2. CDR3 length: 15 amino acids. Germline lookup yields CDR1 ENHRY and CDR2 SYGVKD. After removal of 11 bases from V and 6 bases from J, the junction contained 17 bases not matched to a gene. The CDR3 protein is CASLPAGVMGDTQYF. The CDR3 DNA follows: TGTGCCTCTCTACCGGCGGGAGTGATGGGGGATACGCAGTATTTT.

This chain connects TRBV29-1 to TRBJ1-1, with 7 bases fitting TRBD1. The germline V gene encodes CDR1 SQVTM and CDR2 ANQGSEA. Losses at the gene ends were 4 bases for V and 3 bases for J; bases not matched to a gene: 8. CDR3 length equals 14 residues. The CDR3 reads CSVANYRGDTEAFF. In nucleotides, the CDR3 is TGCAGCGTTGCGAATTACAGGGGCGACACTGAAGCTTTCTTT.